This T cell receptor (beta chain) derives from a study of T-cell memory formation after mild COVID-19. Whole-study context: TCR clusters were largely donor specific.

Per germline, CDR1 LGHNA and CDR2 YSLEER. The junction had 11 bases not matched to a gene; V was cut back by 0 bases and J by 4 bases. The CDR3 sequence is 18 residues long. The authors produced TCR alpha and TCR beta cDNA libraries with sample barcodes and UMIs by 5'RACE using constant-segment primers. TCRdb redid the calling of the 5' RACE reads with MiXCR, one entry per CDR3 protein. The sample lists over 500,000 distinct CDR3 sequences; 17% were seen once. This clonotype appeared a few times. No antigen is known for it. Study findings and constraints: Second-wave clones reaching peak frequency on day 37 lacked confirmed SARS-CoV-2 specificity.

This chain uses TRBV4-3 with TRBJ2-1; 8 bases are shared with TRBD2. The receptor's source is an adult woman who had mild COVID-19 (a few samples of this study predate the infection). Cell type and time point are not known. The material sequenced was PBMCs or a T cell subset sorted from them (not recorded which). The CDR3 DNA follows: TGCGCCAGCAGCCAAGACGGTAGTACTAGCGGTCTATACAATGAGCAGTTCTTC. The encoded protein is CASSQDGSTSGLYNEQFF.